This T cell receptor beta chain appears in the sequencing data of a study of Graves' ophthalmopathy and Graves' hyperthyroidism. Study context: Peripheral blood was gathered at the point of initial diagnosis, before any treatment started. Findings and caveats of the study: Most expanded clonotypes in thyroid above 0.001 frequency also showed up in blood.

The CDR3 is made up of 11 amino acids. V lost 4 bases and J lost 13, with 13 bases in between. CDR1 SGHTA and CDR2 FQGNSA come from the germline V gene. Scientists amplified the TCR beta CDR3 regions from RNA transcripts. HTBI primers served in a first-round RT-PCR, which a second-round multiplex PCR followed. TCRdb independently ran MiXCR on the multiplex PCR reads; one entry per CDR3 protein. The sample shows 150,000 to 200,000 distinct CDR3 sequences, just under 40% of them seen only once. This clonotype was recorded a few times. What it binds is unknown. Sequencing was done on a sample of peripheral blood. This TCR was recovered from a young man with Graves' ophthalmopathy. The chain recombines TRBV7-2 with TRBJ2-5, with D tentatively TRBD1 or TRBD2 (5 bases each). CDR3 protein: CASSSGTERYF. CDR3 coding DNA: TGTGCCAGCAGCTCCGGGACGGAGAGGTACTTC.